This TCR beta chain was obtained from a study of T cells in Graves' hyperthyroidism and ophthalmopathy. RNA transcripts gave rise to amplified TCR beta CDR3 regions. When the TCR CDR3 underwent first-round RT-PCR, the HTBI primer set was used. TCRdb ran MiXCR on the multiplex PCR reads and lists one entry per CDR3 protein. Of 640,000 or so distinct CDR3 sequences listed, about 15% are singletons. For ophthalmopathy patients, the Clinical Activity Score was at least 3 and the NOSPECS grade at least 4; duration was under 3 months. Trimming cost V 2 bases and J 2 bases, with 12 bases left between them. Germline assignment: CDR1 SNHLY and CDR2 FYNNEI. The CDR3 length is 15 residues. Ten or more counts support this clonotype.

The clonotype originates from a woman aged 40 to 49 with Graves' ophthalmopathy. Source material: blood. The V call is TRBV2, the J call TRBJ2-5; the D gene is possibly TRBD2 (6 bases). The CDR3 DNA sequence: TGTGCCAGCAGTGAAATTCGGGGGATACAAGAGACCCAGTACTTC. This encodes CASSEIRGIQETQYF.